This T cell receptor beta chain was captured in a study of radiation and T cells in renal cell carcinoma. Study-wide points: No pretreatment tumor biopsies were available for baseline clonotypes. From baseline, blood top tumor clonotypes peaked at 2 weeks post-radiation.

Sequenced by immunoSEQ multiplex PCR; TCRdb stores in-frame clones only, minus some. The sample holds more than 100,000 clones, 88% seen once. This CDR3 is 12 amino acids long. With 7 bases removed from V and 11 bases from J, the gap between germline ends came to 17 bases. Looked up from germline, CDR1 is MDHEN and CDR2 is SYDVKM. Regarding time point: blood 2 weeks post-SBRT. Treatment here: 15 Gy SBRT to primary tumor, nephrectomy 4 weeks later. With regard to this clone: Its antigen is unknown.

The chain is built from TRBV28 and TRBJ1-1; D is ambiguous. Sequencing used blood, obtained from a patient whose treatment included radiotherapy and nephrectomy. The clonotype originates from a woman aged 65 to 85 with renal cell carcinoma. The CDR3 nucleotides are TGTGCCAGCACCTCAGAGGGATTCAGGGCTTTCTTT. It codes for CASTSEGFRAFF.